This TCR beta chain was identified during a study of shared T cell receptors in the human thymus. Clones were sequenced by immunoSEQ multiplex PCR, and TCRdb holds only the in-frame ones, with some missing. The sample yields tens of thousands of clones, roughly 95% seen once. The V end lost 0 bases, the J end lost 3 bases, and 20 bases lay between the germline ends. The V gene's germline CDR1 is LGHNA and CDR2 YSLEER. The CDR3 contains 18 residues. The specimen was thymocytes. The chain links TRBV4-3 to TRBJ1-1; D is perhaps TRBD1 (5 bases). The source is a human donor. CDR3 bases: TGCGCCAGCAGCCAAGATGTGGGGGGGTTTCTTCGGGACACTGAAGCTTTCTTT. It yields the protein CASSQDVGGFLRDTEAFF.